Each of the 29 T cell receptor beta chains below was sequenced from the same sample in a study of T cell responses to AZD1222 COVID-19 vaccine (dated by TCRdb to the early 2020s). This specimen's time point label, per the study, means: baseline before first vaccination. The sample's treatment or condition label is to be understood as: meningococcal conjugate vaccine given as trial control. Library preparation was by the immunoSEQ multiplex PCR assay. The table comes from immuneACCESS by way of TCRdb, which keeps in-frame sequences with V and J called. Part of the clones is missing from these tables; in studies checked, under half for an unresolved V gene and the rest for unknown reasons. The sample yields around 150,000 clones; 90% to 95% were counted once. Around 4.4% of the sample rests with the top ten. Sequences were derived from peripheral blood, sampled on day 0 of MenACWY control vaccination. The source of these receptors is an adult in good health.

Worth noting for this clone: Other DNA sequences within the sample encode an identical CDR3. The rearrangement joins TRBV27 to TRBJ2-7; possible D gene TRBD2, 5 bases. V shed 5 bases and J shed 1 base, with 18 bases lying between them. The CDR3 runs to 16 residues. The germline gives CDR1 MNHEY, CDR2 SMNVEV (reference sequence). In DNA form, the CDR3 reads TGTGCCAGCAGTCCATCGCGAACCGGGGTTTCCTACGAGCAGTACTTC. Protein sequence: CASSPSRTGVSYEQYF.

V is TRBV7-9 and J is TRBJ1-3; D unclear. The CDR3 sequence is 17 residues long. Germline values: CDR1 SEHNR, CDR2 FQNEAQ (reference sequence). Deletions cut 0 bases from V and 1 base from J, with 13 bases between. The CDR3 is CASSLASGGLSGNTIYF. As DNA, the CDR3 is TGTGCCAGCAGCTTAGCCTCGGGTGGGCTATCTGGAAACACCATATATTTT.

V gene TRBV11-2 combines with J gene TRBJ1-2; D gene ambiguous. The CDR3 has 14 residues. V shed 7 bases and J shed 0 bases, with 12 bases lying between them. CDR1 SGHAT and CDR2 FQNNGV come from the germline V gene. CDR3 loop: CASTFPPTNYGYTF. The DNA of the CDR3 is TGTGCCAGCACCTTCCCTCCTACTAACTATGGCTACACCTTC.

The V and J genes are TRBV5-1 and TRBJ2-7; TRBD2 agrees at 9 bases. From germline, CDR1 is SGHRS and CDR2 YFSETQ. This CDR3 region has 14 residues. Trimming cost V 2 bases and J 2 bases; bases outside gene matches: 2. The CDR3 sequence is CASSFASGAYEQYF. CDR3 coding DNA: TGCGCCAGCAGCTTTGCTAGCGGGGCCTACGAGCAGTACTTC.

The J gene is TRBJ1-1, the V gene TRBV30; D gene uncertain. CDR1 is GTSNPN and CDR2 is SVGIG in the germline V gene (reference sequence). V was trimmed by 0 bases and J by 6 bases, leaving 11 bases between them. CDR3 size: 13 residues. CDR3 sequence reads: CAWSVPGRSEAFF. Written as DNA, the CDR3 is TGTGCCTGGAGTGTCCCCGGGAGATCTGAAGCTTTCTTT.

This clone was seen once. For the CDR3, the DNA is TGTGCCAGCAGCCCCCGGGCCAAGGAGGGCGTTGAGCAGTTCTTC. This encodes CASSPRAKEGVEQFF. The V call is TRBV2, the J call TRBJ2-1, with a possible D match to TRBD2 (6 bases). This CDR3 spans 15 amino acids. V was shortened by 6 bases and J by 9 bases, with 21 bases between the two germline ends. Germline V gives CDR1 SNHLY, CDR2 FYNNEI.

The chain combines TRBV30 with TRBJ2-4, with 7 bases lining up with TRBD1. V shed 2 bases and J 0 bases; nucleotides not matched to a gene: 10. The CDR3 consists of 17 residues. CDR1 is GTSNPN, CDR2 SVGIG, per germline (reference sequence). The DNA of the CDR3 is TGTGCCTGGAGTTCCGGGACAGTGGATCTAGCCAAAAACATTCAGTACTTC. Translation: CAWSSGTVDLAKNIQYF. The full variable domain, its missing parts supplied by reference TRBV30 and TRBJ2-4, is SQTIHQWPATLVQPVGSPLSLECTVEGTSNPNLYWYRQAAGRGLQLLFYSVGIGQISSEVPQNLSASRPQDRQFILSSKKLLLSDSGFYLCAWSSGTVDLAKNIQYFGAGTRLSVL.

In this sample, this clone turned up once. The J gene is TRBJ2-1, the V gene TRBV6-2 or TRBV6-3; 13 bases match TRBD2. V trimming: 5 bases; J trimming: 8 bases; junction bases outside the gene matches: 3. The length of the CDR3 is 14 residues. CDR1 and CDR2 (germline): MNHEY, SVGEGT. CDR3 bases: TGTGCCAGCAGTGGACTAGCGGGAGCCCATGAGCAGTTCTTC. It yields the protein CASSGLAGAHEQFF.

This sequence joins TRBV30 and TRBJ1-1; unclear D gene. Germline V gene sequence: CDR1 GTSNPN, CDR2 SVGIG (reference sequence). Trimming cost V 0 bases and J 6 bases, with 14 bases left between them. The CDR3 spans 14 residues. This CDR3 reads CAWSVSTTGAEAFF. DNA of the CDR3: TGTGCCTGGAGTGTTTCAACCACCGGCGCTGAAGCTTTCTTT.

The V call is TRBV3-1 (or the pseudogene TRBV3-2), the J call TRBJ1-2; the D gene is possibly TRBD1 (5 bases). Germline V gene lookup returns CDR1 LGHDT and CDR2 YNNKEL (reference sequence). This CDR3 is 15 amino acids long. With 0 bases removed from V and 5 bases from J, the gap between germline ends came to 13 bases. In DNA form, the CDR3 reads TGTGCCAGCAGCCAAGATCCCGACAGTAGGTATGGCTACACCTTC. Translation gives CASSQDPDSRYGYTF.

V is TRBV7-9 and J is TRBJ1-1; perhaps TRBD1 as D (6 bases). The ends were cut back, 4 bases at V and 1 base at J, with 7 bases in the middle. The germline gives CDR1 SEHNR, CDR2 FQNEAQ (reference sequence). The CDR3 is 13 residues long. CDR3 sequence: CASSSTGNTEAFF. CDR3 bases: TGTGCCAGCAGCTCGACAGGGAACACTGAAGCTTTCTTT.

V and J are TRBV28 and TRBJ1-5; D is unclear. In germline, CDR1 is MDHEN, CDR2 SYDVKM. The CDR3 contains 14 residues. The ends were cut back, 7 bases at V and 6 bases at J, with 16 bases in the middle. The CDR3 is CASTIGDSGQPQHF. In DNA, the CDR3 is TGTGCCAGCACCATCGGGGATAGCGGTCAGCCCCAGCATTTT.

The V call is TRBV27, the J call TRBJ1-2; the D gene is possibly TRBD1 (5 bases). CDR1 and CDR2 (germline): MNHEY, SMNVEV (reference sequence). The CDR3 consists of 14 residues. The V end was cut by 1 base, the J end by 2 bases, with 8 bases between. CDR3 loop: CASSLFPGNYGYTF. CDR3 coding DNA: TGTGCCAGCAGTTTATTTCCAGGGAACTATGGCTACACCTTC.

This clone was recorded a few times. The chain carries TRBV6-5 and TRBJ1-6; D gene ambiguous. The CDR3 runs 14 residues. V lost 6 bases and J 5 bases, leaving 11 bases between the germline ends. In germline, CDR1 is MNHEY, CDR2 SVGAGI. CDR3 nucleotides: TGTGCCAGCAGCCTCGGGCCGAATAATTCACCCCTCCACTTT. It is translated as CASSLGPNNSPLHF.

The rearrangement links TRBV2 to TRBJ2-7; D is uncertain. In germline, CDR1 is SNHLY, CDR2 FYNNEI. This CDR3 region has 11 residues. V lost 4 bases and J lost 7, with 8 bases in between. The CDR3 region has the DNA TGTGCCAGCAGTGGGATGGGGGAGCAGTACTTC. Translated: CASSGMGEQYF.

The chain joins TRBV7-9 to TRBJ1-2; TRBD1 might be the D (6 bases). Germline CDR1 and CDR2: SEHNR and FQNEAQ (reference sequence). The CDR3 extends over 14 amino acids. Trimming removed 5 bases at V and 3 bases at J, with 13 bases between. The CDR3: CASSPSGQHYGYTF. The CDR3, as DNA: TGTGCCAGCAGCCCGAGTGGACAGCACTATGGCTACACCTTC.

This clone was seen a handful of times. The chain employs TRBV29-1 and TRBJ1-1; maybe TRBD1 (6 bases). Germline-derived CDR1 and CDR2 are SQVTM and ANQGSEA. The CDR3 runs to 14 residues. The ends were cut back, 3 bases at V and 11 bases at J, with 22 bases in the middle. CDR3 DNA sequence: TGCAGCGTTGATAGTGCGTCACAGGGAGTGTGGGCTTTCTTT. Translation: CSVDSASQGVWAFF.

The CDR3 reads CASSRRRDGGTEAFF. The CDR3 nucleotides read TGCGCCAGCAGCCGGAGAAGGGATGGGGGCACTGAAGCTTTCTTT. The rearrangement uses TRBV5-1 and TRBJ1-1, with a tentative D call TRBD1 (5 bases). CDR1 and CDR2 (germline): SGHRS, YFSETQ. Between the trimmed V and J ends, which lost 4 bases and 4 bases, there was a span of 17 bases. The CDR3 contains 15 residues.

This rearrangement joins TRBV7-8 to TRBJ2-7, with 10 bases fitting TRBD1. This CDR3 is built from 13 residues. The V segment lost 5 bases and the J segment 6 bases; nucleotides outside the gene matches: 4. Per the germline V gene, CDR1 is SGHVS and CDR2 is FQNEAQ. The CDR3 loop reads CASSRDRGLEQYF. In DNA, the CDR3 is TGTGCCAGCAGCCGGGACAGGGGACTCGAGCAGTACTTC.

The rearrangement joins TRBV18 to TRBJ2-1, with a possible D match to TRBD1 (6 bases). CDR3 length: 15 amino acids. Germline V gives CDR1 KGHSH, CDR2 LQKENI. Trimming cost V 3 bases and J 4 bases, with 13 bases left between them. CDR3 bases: TGTGCCAGCTCACCTAGACAGGCGGTTTACAATGAGCAGTTCTTC. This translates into CASSPRQAVYNEQFF.

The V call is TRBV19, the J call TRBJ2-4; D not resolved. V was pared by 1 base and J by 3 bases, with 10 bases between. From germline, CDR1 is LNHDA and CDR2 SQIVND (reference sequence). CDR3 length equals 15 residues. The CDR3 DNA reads TGTGCCAGTAGTATAGTAGGCCCTCTCAAAAACATTCAGTACTTC. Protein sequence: CASSIVGPLKNIQYF.

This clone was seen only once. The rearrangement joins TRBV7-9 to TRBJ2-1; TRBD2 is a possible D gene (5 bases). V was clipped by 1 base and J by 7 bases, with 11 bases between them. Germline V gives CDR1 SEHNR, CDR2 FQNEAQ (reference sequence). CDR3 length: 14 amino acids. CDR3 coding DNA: TGTGCCAGCAGCTTAGTCCAACTAGTAAATGAGCAGTTCTTC. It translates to CASSLVQLVNEQFF.

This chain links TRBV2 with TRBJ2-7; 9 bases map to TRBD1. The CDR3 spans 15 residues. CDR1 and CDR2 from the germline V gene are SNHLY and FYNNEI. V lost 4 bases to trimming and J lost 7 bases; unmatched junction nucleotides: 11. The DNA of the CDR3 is TGTGCCAGCAGTGGGGCGGGACAGGGTTTTGTGGAGCAGTACTTC. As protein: CASSGAGQGFVEQYF.

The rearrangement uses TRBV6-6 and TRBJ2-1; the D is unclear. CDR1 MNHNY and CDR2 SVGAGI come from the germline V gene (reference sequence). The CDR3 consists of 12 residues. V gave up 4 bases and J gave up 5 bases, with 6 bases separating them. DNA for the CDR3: TGTGCCAGCAGTTTGCGGAACAATGAGCAGTTCTTC. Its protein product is CASSLRNNEQFF.

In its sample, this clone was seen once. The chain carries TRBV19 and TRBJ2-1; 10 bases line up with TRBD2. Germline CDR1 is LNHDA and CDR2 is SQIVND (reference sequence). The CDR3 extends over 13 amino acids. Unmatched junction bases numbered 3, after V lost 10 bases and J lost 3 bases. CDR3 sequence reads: CATRLAGYNEQFF. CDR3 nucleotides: TGTGCCACCAGACTAGCGGGCTACAATGAGCAGTTCTTC.

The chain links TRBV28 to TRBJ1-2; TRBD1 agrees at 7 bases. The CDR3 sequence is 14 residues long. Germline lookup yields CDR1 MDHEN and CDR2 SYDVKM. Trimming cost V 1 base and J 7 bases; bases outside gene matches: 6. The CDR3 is CASSLSDRDSGYTF. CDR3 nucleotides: TGTGCCAGCAGTTTATCAGACAGGGATTCTGGCTACACCTTC.

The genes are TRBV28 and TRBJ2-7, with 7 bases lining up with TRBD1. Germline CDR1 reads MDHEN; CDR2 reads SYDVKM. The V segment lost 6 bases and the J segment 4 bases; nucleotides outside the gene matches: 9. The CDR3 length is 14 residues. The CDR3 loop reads CASRPTGARYEQYF. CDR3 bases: TGTGCCAGCAGACCTACAGGGGCTAGATACGAGCAGTACTTC. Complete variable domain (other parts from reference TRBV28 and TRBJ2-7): DVKVTQSSRYLVKRTGEKVFLECVQDMDHENMFWYRQDPGLGLRLIYFSYDVKMKEKGDIPEGYSVSREKKERFSLILESASTNQTSMYLCASRPTGARYEQYFGPGTRLTVT.

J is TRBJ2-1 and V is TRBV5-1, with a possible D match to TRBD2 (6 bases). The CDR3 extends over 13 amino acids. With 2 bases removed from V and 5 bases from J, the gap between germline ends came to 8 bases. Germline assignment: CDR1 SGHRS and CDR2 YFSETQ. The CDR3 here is CASSFAGNNEQFF. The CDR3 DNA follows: TGCGCCAGCAGCTTCGCGGGGAACAATGAGCAGTTCTTC.

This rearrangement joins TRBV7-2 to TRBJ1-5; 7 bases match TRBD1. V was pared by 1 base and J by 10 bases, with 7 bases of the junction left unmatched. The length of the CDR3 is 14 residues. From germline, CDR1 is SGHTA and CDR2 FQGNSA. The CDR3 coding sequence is TGTGCCAGCAGCTTAGAAGGACAGGTGAGTCCCCAGCATTTT. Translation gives CASSLEGQVSPQHF.